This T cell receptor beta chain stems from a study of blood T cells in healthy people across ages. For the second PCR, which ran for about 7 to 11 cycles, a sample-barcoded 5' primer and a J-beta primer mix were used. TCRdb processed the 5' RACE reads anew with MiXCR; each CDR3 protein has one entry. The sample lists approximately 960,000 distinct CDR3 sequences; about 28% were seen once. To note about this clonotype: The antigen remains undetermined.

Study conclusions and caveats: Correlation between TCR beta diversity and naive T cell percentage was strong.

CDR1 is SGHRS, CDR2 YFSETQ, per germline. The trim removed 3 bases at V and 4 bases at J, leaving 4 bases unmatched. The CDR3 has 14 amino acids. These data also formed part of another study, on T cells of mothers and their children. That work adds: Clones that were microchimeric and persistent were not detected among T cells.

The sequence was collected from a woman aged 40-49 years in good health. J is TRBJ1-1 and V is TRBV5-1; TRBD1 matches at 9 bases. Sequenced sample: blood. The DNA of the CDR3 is TGCGCCAGCAGCTGGGGACAGGGCGTCACTGAAGCTTTCTTT. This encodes CASSWGQGVTEAFF.